The 5 T cell receptor beta chains given below trace back to one sample, sequenced in a study of PD-1 blockade in classical Hodgkin lymphoma. Brentuximab vedotin exposure varied among the patients, all of whom had relapsed after autologous stem cell transplantation. Only in-frame clones appear in the TCRdb table, and some are missing; sequencing was by immunoSEQ multiplex PCR. Here the sample spans some 41,000 clones, more than 85% being singletons. The sample in question was peripheral blood mononuclear cells (PBMCs), obtained before the second cycle of nivolumab. These receptors were collected from a human donor with classical Hodgkin lymphoma.

The J gene is TRBJ1-3, the V gene TRBV12-2. TRBV12-2 is noted as a pseudogene. This CDR3 has 15 residues. The CDR3 DNA reads as TGTGCAAGTCGCCCCCTTCGGAGCTCTGGAAACACCATATATTTT. It translates to CASRPLRSSGNTIYF.

V is TRBV7-9 and J is TRBJ2-2; no reliable D call. This CDR3 comprises 19 residues. Trimming removed 3 bases at V and 4 bases at J, with 24 bases between. CDR1 is SEHNR and CDR2 is FQNEAQ in the germline V gene (reference sequence). The CDR3 protein is CASSLVILAPHRSTGELFF. CDR3 nucleotide sequence: TGTGCCAGCAGCTTGGTTATCCTGGCCCCGCACCGGAGCACCGGGGAGCTGTTTTTT. The full variable domain, rest sourced from reference TRBV7-9 and TRBJ2-2, is DTGVSQNPRHKITKRGQNVTFRCDPISEHNRLYWYRQTLGQGPEFLTYFQNEAQLEKSRLLSDRFSAERPKGSFSTLEIQRTEQGDSAMYLCASSLVILAPHRSTGELFFGEGSRLTVL.

V usage is TRBV6-5 and J usage is TRBJ2-7; 7 bases map to TRBD2. The CDR3 extends over 12 amino acids. Germline V CDR1 and CDR2: MNHEY, SVGAGI. Unmatched junction bases numbered 3, after V lost 6 bases and J lost 4 bases. This chain's CDR3 is CASRAGLYEQYF. CDR3 coding DNA: TGTGCCAGCAGAGCGGGGTTATACGAGCAGTACTTC.

This clone was seen more than once but under ten times. This sequence joins TRBV5-1 and TRBJ2-1; 14 bases are a match to TRBD2. V lost 3 bases to trimming and J lost 5 bases; unmatched junction nucleotides: 4. Germline V gene data show CDR1 as SGHRS and CDR2 as YFSETQ. This CDR3 has 16 residues. As DNA, the CDR3 is TGCGCCAGCAGCTCGGGACTAGCGGGGGCCCACAATGAGCAGTTCTTC. As protein: CASSSGLAGAHNEQFF.

As to this clone: Different DNA sequences within this sample yield the same CDR3. The V call is TRBV29-1, the J call TRBJ1-4; D possibly corresponds to TRBD1 (6 bases). Germline CDR1 SQVTM, CDR2 ANQGSEA. The CDR3 extends over 10 amino acids. Trimming stripped 6 bases from V and 8 bases from J, with 7 bases between. The CDR3 DNA sequence: TGCAGCGTCGGGGGCGAAAAACTGTTTTTT. Its protein product is CSVGGEKLFF.